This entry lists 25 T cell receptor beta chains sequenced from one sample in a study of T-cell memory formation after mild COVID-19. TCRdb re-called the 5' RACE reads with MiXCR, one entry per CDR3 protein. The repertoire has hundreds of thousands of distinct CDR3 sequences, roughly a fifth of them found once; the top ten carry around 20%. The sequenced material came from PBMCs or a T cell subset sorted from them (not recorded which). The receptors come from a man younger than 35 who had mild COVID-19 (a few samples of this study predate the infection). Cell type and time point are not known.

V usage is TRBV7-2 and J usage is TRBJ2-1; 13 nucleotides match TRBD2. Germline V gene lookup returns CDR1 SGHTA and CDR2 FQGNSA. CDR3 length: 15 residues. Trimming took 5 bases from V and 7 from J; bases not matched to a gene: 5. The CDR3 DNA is TGTGCCAGCAGCAACGGACTAGCGGGGGCAAATGAGCAGTTCTTC. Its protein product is CASSNGLAGANEQFF.

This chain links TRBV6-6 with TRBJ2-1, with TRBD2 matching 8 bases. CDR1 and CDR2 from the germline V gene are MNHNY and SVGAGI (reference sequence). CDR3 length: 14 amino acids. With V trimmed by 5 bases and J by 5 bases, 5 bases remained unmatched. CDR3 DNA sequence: TGTGCCAGCAGTGCCAAGCGGGGGCACAATGAGCAGTTCTTC. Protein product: CASSAKRGHNEQFF.

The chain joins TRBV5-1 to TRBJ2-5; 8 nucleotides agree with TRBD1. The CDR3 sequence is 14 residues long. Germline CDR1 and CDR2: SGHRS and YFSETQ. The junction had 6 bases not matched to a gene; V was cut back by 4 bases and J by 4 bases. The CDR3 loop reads CASSLGQGGETQYF. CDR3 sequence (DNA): TGCGCCAGCAGCCTAGGACAGGGTGGAGAGACCCAGTACTTC.

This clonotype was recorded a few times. The CDR3 protein is CARSLVRGLEAFF. The CDR3 bases are TGTGCCAGAAGCTTGGTTAGGGGCCTGGAAGCTTTCTTT. The chain recombines TRBV5-3 with TRBJ1-1, with a tentative D call TRBD1 (5 bases). TRBV5-3 carries the ORF label, with uncertain function. V was pared by 0 bases and J by 8 bases, with 11 bases between. This CDR3 contains 13 residues.

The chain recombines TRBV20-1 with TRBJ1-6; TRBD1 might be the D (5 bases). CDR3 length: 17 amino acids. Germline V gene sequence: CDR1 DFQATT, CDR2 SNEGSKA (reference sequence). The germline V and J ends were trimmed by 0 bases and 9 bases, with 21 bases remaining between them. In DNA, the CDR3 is TGCAGTGCTAGAGATCCTAGGGGCGGTATGGGGAGTTCACCCCTCCACTTT. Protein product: CSARDPRGGMGSSPLHF.

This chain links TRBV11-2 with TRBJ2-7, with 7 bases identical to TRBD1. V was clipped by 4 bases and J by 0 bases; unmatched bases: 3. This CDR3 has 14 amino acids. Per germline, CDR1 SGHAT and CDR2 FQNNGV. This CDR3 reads CASSSDRISYEQYV. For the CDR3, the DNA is TGTGCCAGCAGCTCGGACAGGATCTCCTACGAGCAGTACGTC.

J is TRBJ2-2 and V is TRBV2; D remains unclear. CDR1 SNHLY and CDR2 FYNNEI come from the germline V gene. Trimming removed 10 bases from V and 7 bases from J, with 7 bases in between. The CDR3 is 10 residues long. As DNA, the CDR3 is TGTGCCACCGCGATCGGGGAGCTGTTTTTT. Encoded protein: CATAIGELFF. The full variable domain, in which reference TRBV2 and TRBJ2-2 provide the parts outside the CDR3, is EPEVTQTPSHQVTQMGQEVILRCVPISNHLYFYWYRQILGQKVEFLVSFYNNEISEKSEIFDDQFSVERPDGSNFTLKIRSTKLEDSAMYFCATAIGELFFGEGSRLTVL.

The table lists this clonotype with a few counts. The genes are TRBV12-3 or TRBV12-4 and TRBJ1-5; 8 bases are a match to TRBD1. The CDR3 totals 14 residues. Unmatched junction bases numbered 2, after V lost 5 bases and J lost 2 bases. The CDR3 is CASSKTGGNQPQHF. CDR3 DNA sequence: TGTGCCAGCAGTAAGACAGGGGGCAATCAGCCCCAGCATTTT.

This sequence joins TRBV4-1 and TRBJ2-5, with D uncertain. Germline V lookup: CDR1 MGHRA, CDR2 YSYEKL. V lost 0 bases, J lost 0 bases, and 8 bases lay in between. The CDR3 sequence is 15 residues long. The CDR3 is CASSQEGLYQETQYF. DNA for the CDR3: TGCGCCAGCAGCCAAGAGGGTCTCTACCAAGAGACCCAGTACTTC.

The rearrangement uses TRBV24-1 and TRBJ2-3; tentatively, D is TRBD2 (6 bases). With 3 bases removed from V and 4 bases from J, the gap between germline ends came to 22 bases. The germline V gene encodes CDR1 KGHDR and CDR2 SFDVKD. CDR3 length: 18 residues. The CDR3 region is CATSDRAGRSDEADTQYF. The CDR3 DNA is TGTGCCACCAGTGATAGGGCAGGGAGGAGTGATGAGGCAGATACGCAGTATTTT.

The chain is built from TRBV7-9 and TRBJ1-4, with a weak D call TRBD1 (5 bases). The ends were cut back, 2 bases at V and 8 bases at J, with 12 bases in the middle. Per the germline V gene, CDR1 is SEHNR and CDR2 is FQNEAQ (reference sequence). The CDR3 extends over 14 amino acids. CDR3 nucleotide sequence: TGTGCCAGCAGCTTACAGGGCACTTGGGAAAAACTGTTTTTT. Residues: CASSLQGTWEKLFF.

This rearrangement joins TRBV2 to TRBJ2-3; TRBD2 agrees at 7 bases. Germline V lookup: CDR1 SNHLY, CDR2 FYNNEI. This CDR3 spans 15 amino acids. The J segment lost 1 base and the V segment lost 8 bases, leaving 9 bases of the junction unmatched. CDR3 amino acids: CASGRPAGGTDTQYF. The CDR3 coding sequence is TGTGCCAGCGGTAGACCGGCGGGGGGCACAGATACGCAGTATTTT.

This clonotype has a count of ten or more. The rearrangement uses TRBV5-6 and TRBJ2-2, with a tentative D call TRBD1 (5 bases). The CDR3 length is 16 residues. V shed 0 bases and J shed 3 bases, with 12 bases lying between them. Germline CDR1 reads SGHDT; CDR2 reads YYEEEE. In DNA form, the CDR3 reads TGTGCCAGCAGCTTGGAGGCAGGGTGGTACACCGGGGAGCTGTTTTTT. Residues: CASSLEAGWYTGELFF.

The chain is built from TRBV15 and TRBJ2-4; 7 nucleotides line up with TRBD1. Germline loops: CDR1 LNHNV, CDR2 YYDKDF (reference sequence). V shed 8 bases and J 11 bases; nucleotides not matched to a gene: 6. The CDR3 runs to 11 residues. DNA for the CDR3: TGTGCCACCCGCCGAGGGGGCGTTCAGTACTTC. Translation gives CATRRGGVQYF.

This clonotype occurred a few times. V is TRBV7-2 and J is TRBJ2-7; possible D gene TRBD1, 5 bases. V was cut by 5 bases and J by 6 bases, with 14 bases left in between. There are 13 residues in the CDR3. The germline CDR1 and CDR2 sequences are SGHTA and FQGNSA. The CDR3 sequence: CASSQGPRREQYV. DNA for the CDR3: TGTGCCAGCAGCCAGGGTCCTCGACGCGAGCAGTACGTC.

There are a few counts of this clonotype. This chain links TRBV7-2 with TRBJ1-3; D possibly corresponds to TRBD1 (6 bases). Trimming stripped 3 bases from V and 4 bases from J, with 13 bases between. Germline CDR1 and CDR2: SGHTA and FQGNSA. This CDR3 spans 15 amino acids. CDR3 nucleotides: TGTGCCAGCAGCTTTACCCGGGACATAGGAAACACCATATATTTT. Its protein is CASSFTRDIGNTIYF.

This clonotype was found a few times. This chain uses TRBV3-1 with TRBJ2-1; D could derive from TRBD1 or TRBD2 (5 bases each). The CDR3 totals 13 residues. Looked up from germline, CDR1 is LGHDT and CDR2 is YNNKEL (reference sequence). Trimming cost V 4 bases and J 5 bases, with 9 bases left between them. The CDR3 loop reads CASSLGPNNEQFF. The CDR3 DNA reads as TGTGCCAGCAGCCTGGGACCCAACAATGAGCAGTTCTTC.

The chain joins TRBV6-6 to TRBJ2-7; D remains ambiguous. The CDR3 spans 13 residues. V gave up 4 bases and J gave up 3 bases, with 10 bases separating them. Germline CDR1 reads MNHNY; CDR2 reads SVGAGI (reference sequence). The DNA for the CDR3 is TGTGCCAGCAGTTTAGACGCCCACTACGAGCAGTACTTC. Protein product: CASSLDAHYEQYF.

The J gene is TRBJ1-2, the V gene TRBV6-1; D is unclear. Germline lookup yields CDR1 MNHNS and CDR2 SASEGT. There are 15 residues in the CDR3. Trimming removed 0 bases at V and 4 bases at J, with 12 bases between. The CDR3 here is CASSEAVAGIYGYTF. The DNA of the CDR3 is TGTGCCAGCAGTGAAGCCGTGGCAGGAATCTATGGCTACACCTTC.

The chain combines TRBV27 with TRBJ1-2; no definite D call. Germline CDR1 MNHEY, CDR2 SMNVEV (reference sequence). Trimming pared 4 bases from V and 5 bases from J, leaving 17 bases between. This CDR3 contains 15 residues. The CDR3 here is CASSSRLRVPYGYTF. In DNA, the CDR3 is TGTGCCAGCAGTTCAAGGCTCCGGGTCCCATATGGCTACACCTTC.

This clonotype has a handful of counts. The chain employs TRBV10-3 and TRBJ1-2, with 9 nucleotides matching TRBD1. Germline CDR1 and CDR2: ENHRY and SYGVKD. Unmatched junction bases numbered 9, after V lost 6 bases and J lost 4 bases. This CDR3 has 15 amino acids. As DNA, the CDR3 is TGTGCCATCAGAATAACACAGGGGGCAGGCTATGGCTACACCTTC. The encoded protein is CAIRITQGAGYGYTF.

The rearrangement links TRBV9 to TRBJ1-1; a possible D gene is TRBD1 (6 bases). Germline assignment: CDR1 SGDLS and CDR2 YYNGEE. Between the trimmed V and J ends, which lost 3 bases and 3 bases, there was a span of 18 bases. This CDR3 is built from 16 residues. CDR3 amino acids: CASSGGGPPGDTEAFF. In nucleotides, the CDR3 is TGTGCCAGCAGCGGGGGGGGCCCCCCAGGGGACACTGAAGCTTTCTTT.

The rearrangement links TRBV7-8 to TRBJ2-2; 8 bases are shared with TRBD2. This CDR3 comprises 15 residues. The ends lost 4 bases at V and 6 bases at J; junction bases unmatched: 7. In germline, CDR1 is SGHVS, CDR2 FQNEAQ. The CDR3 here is CASSWTGTSPGELFF. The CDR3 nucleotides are TGTGCCAGCAGCTGGACCGGGACTAGTCCCGGGGAGCTGTTTTTT.

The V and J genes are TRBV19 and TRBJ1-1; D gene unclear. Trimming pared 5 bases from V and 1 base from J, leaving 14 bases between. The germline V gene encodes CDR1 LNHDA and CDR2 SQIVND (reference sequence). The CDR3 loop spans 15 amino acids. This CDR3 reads CASSAGVGWNTEAFF. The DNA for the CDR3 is TGTGCCAGTAGTGCCGGGGTCGGTTGGAACACTGAAGCTTTCTTT.

CDR3 loop: CASSLAVTNRNYEQYF. As DNA, the CDR3 is TGCGCCAGCAGCTTGGCTGTGACTAACAGAAACTACGAGCAGTACTTC. The chain is built from TRBV5-1 and TRBJ2-7; D perhaps matches TRBD2 (5 bases). The V gene lost 0 bases and the J gene lost 3 bases, with 16 bases spanning the gap. The length of the CDR3 is 16 residues. CDR1 is SGHRS and CDR2 is YFSETQ in the germline V gene.